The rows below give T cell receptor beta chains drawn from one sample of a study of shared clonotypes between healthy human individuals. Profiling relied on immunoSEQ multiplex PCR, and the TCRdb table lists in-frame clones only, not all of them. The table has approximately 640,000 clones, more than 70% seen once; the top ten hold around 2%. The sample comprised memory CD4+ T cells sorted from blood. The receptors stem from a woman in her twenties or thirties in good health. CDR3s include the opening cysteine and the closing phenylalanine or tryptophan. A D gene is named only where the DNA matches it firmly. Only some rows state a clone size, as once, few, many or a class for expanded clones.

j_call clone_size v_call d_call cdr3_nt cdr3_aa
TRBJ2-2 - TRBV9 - TGTGCCAGCAGCGTAGATTTAGAGGGGGAGCTGTTTTTT CASSVDLEGELFF
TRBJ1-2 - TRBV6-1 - TGTGCCAGCAGTGAATCAGTCGGGGGGTATGGCTACACCTTC CASSESVGGYGYTF
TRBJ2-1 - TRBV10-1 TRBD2 TGCGCCAGCATGCCTAGCGGGAGTGTGGAGCAGTTCTTC CASMPSGSVEQFF
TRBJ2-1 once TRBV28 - TGTGCCAGCAGCACACCATTCCGTCGGCCCCCCAATGAGCAGTTCTTC CASSTPFRRPPNEQFF
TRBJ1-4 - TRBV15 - TGTGCCACCAGCAGTCCCAGGGGAAAACTGTTTTTT CATSSPRGKLFF
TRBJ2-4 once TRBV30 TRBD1 TGTGCCTGGAGTGGGTCGAGGGGGCAAAACATTCAGTACTTC CAWSGSRGQNIQYF
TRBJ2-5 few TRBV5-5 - TGTGCCAGCAGCTTGGTGTGGGACCAAGGGGCCCAGTACTTC CASSLVWDQGAQYF
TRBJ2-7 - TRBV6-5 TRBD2 TGTGCCAGCAGGCTGAGACTAGCTCCCTCCTACGAGCAGTACTTC CASRLRLAPSYEQYF
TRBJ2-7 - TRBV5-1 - TGCGCCAGCCAGGCTGGGACGGACTCCTACGAGCAGTACTTC CASQAGTDSYEQYF
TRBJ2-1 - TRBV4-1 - TGCGCCAGCAGCCAAGCTCCAATCGAGGCCTCCCCCCACAATGAGCAGTTCTTC CASSQAPIEASPHNEQFF
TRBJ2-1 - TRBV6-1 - TGTGCCAGCAGTGAAATAATAGGGGAAGTAATCCGCGGGAATGAGCAGTTCTTC CASSEIIGEVIRGNEQFF
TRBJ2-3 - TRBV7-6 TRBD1 TGTGCCAGCAGCCCAGGACAGGGCTTAGATACGCAGTATTTT CASSPGQGLDTQYF
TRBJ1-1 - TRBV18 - TGTGCCAGCTCACCATACGCGGATGAAGCTTTCTTT CASSPYADEAFF
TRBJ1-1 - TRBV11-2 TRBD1 TGTGCCAGCAGCTTTAACAGGACAGGGGGAGCTTTCTTT CASSFNRTGGAFF
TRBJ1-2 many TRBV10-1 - TGCGCCAGCAGTGCACAGGGACCCTATGGCTACACCTTC CASSAQGPYGYTF
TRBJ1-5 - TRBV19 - TGTGCCAGTAGTATATCTCCCCCCGTGGGGGGAGCTCAGCCCCAGCATTTT CASSISPPVGGAQPQHF
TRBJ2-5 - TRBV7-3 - TGTGCCAGCAGCTTACGCCGGGAGACCCAGTACTTC CASSLRRETQYF
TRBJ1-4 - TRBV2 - TGTGCCAGCAGACTCGACCGAGCAACTAATGAAAAACTGTTTTTT CASRLDRATNEKLFF
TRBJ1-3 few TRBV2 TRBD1 TGTGCCACGCCGGGACAGGGGGCTCGGAGCTCTGGAAACACCATATATTTT CATPGQGARSSGNTIYF
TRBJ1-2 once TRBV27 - TGTGCCAGCAGTCCTTCCGGGAGCTACTATGGCTACACCTTC CASSPSGSYYGYTF
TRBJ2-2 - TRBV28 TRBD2 TGTGCCAGCAGTGTAGCGGGAGCGGGCACCGGGGAGCTGTTTTTT CASSVAGAGTGELFF
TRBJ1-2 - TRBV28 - TGTGCCAGCAGTTTATATGGGGGCGACTATGGCTACACCTTC CASSLYGGDYGYTF
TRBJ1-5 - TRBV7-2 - TGTGCCAGCAACCCCGCGGGGATGGATCAGCCCCAGCATTTT CASNPAGMDQPQHF
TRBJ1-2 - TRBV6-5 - TGTGCCAGCAGTTACAACGACAGGATTGGCTACACCTTC CASSYNDRIGYTF
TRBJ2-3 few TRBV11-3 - TGTGCCAGCGGCACAGGGAACACAGATACGCAGTATTTT CASGTGNTDTQYF
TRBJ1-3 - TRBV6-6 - TGTGCCAGCAGCCCCGATCGGGTAACTGGAAACACCATATATTTT CASSPDRVTGNTIYF
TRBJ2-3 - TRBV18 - TGTGCCAGCTCATCCATACAACCCCAGAGGACAGATACGCAGTATTTT CASSSIQPQRTDTQYF
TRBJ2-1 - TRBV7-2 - TGTGCCAGCAGCCCCTCGGCGCTAGTTCTGCGGGAGCAGTTCTTC CASSPSALVLREQFF
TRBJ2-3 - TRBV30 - TGTGCCTGGACCCCTCTAAGCGGGCCGAATTTT CAWTPLSGPNF
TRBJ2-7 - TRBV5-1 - TGCGCCAGCAGCCGACTTACAGGAGACTACGAGCAGTACTTC CASSRLTGDYEQYF
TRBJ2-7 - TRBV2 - TGTGCCAGCAGTGTGGGAGGTGGGAGTATCGTTGAGCAGTACTTC CASSVGGGSIVEQYF
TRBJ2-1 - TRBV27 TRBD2 TGTGCCAGCAGTTTATCGCGTACGGGACTAGCGTTTACCGGTGAGCAGTTCTTC CASSLSRTGLAFTGEQFF
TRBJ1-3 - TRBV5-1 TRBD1 TGCGCCAGCAGCCCGAATGTAATTCCGGGACAGAGCTCTGGAAACACCATATATTTT CASSPNVIPGQSSGNTIYF
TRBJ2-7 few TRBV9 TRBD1 TGTGCCAGCAGCGTAAGGTCCCAGGGGGCGTACGAGCAGTACTTC CASSVRSQGAYEQYF
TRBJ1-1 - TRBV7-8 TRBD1 TGTGCCAGCAGCGGAGGGACAGGGGGGAACACTGAAGCTTTCTTT CASSGGTGGNTEAFF
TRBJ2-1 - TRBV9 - TGTGCCAGCAGCACCCGGGGTAGCGGATACAATGAGCAGTTCTTC CASSTRGSGYNEQFF
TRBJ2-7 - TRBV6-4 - TGTGCCAGCAGTTACTCGAAGGGGATCTACGAGCAGTACTTC CASSYSKGIYEQYF
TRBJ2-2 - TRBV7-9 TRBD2 TGTGCCAGCAGCGAAGCGGGAGGCACGAACACCGGGGAGCTGTTTTTT CASSEAGGTNTGELFF
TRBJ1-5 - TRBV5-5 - TGTGCCAGCAGCTTGACAGTTAGCAATCAGCCCCAGCATTTT CASSLTVSNQPQHF
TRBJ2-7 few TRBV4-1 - TGCGCCAGCAGCCAAGAACCGGGACATCACTACGAGCAGTACTTC CASSQEPGHHYEQYF
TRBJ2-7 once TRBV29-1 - TGCAGCGTTGAAGTAACCCTGGGCGGCTGGGCAGGGCAGTACTTC CSVEVTLGGWAGQYF
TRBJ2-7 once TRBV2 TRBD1 TGTGCCAGCAGCACCCTCTGGGGGACAGACTACGAGCAGTACTTC CASSTLWGTDYEQYF
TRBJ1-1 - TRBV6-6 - TGTGCCAGCAGTTACGACACTGAAGCTTTCTTT CASSYDTEAFF
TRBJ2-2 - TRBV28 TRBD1 TGTGCCAGCAGGTCATCGGGGACAGGGACCGGGGAGCTGTTTTTT CASRSSGTGTGELFF
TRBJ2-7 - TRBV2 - TGTGCCAGCAGTGAACTAGTAGTCGAGCAGTACTTC CASSELVVEQYF
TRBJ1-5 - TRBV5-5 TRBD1 TGTGCCAGCAGCGGGGGGACAGGGAGTTTTAGCAATCAGCCCCAGCATTTT CASSGGTGSFSNQPQHF
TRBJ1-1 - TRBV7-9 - TGTGCCAGCAGCGCCCGCCCCCTACAGGGAAACACTGAAGCTTTCTTT CASSARPLQGNTEAFF
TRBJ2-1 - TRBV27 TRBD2 TGTGCCAGCAGTTTACGCGGGAGCGCGGGTAATGAGCAGTTCTTC CASSLRGSAGNEQFF
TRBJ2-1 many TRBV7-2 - TGTGCCAGCAGCTTAGTTGCTTTGGCTGGCGGCCATGAGCAGTTCTTC CASSLVALAGGHEQFF